Each of the 16 T cell receptor beta chains below was sequenced from the same sample in a study of post-analysis software for immune sequencing data. General study points: In patients, TRBV5-6, TRBV5-1 and TRBV20-1 belonged to five or six TRBV segments found more frequently than in controls.

Their cognate antigens are unknown. Prepared TCR beta cDNA libraries contained unique molecular identifiers. TCRdb re-derived calls from the PCR reads in MiXCR, one entry per CDR3 protein. Of 400,000 to 500,000 distinct CDR3 sequences in the sample, less than 40% were seen once. Sequenced: blood. The source is a girl aged 2-10 years with multiple sclerosis.

There are a few counts of this clonotype. The chain carries TRBV7-3 and TRBJ2-3; D unresolved. The CDR3 is 16 residues long. Trimming pared 1 base from V and 1 base from J, leaving 12 bases between. Germline CDR1 and CDR2: SGHTA and FQGTGA. Here the CDR3 reads CASSLSAPPGTDTQYF. The CDR3 DNA is TGTGCCAGCAGCTTAAGTGCCCCACCGGGCACAGATACGCAGTATTTT. The variable domain in full, completed from reference TRBV7-3 and TRBJ2-3, reads GAGVSQTPSNKVTEKGKYVELRCDPISGHTALYWYRQSLGQGPEFLIYFQGTGAADDSGLPNDRFFAVRPEGSVSTLKIQRTERGDSAVYLCASSLSAPPGTDTQYFGPGTRLTVL.

The chain joins TRBV5-1 to TRBJ1-2, with D perhaps matching TRBD1 (5 bases). Germline V gives CDR1 SGHRS, CDR2 YFSETQ. The ends were cut back, 4 bases at V and 8 bases at J, with 21 bases in the middle. The length of the CDR3 is 15 residues. In DNA form, the CDR3 reads TGCGCCAGCAGCGTGACTCCGGGACCCTTAGGAGGCTACACCTTC. Translating gives CASSVTPGPLGGYTF.

The chain carries TRBV12-3 or TRBV12-4 and TRBJ1-4, with D possibly matching TRBD1 (5 bases). The V end lost 3 bases, the J end lost 7 bases, and 15 bases lay between the germline ends. The CDR3 covers 15 residues. CDR3 sequence: CASSFTVGGREKLFF. The CDR3 DNA reads TGTGCCAGCAGTTTCACGGTCGGGGGTCGTGAAAAACTGTTTTTT.

Only a few counts were recorded for this clonotype. The chain is built from TRBV28 and TRBJ2-1, with D unresolved. Germline loops: CDR1 MDHEN, CDR2 SYDVKM. Trimming took 4 bases from V and 10 from J, leaving 11 bases between them. This CDR3 contains 12 residues. The CDR3 reads CASSSQLWEQFF. In DNA, the CDR3 is TGTGCCAGCAGTTCTCAACTGTGGGAGCAGTTCTTC.

The V and J genes are TRBV20-1 and TRBJ1-2; 8 bases are shared with TRBD1. J was trimmed by 6 bases and V by 4 bases; bases with no gene match: 7. CDR3 length: 13 residues. Germline loops: CDR1 DFQATT, CDR2 SNEGSKA (reference sequence). CDR3 nucleotide sequence: TGCAGTGCTAATGACAGGGGTGTTGATGGCTACACCTTC. Protein sequence: CSANDRGVDGYTF.

V is TRBV7-9 and J is TRBJ2-3; D is perhaps TRBD1 (6 bases). There are 14 residues in the CDR3. The germline gives CDR1 SEHNR, CDR2 FQNEAQ (reference sequence). Trimming shortened V by 5 bases and J by 3 bases, and 12 bases separated the two germline ends. The CDR3 sequence: CASSTPRGTDTQYF. The CDR3 DNA reads as TGTGCCAGCAGCACCCCTAGGGGGACAGATACGCAGTATTTT. Full variable domain (remainder filled in from reference TRBV7-9 and TRBJ2-3): DTGVSQNPRHKITKRGQNVTFRCDPISEHNRLYWYRQTLGQGPEFLTYFQNEAQLEKSRLLSDRFSAERPKGSFSTLEIQRTEQGDSAMYLCASSTPRGTDTQYFGPGTRLTVL.

The J gene is TRBJ2-1, the V gene TRBV28, with D possibly matching TRBD1 (6 bases). This CDR3 has 14 amino acids. Trimming cost V 6 bases and J 4 bases, with 13 bases left between them. Germline CDR1 and CDR2: MDHEN and SYDVKM. CDR3 DNA sequence: TGTGCCAGCAGGGACAGACAGGTTTACAATGAGCAGTTCTTC. As protein: CASRDRQVYNEQFF.

This clonotype has ten or more counts. The chain is built from TRBV29-1 and TRBJ2-3; no clear D. V lost 4 bases and J 5 bases, leaving 4 bases between the germline ends. This CDR3 is built from 10 residues. Germline loops: CDR1 SQVTM, CDR2 ANQGSEA. DNA of the CDR3: TGCAGCGTTGGAGGAGATACGCAGTATTTT. Its protein is CSVGGDTQYF.

This clonotype was detected a few times. The chain is built from TRBV11-2 and TRBJ2-4, with 9 positions matching TRBD1. TRBJ2-7 matches the DNA end more closely, so the J call is doubtful. The CDR3 contains 14 residues. CDR1 is SGHAT, CDR2 FQNNGV, per germline. The CDR3 reads CASSADRGGYEQYF. Here the CDR3 DNA reads TGTGCCAGCAGCGCAGACAGGGGGGGCTACGAGCAGTACTTC.

This clonotype was seen only a few times. One end of the junction varies from germline; a read error may be responsible. The chain carries TRBV11-2 and TRBJ2-5, with D possibly TRBD2 on 6 matching bases. Per the germline V gene, CDR1 is SGHAT and CDR2 is FQNNGV. This CDR3 has 13 amino acids. The CDR3 protein is CTSSPPGPGEQYF. The DNA for the CDR3 is TGTACCAGCAGCCCCCCGGGCCCGGGAGAGCAGTACTTC.

The V and J genes are TRBV6-4 and TRBJ2-1; 10 bases agree with TRBD2. Losses at the gene ends were 7 bases for V and 5 bases for J; bases not matched to a gene: 14. The length of the CDR3 is 17 residues. In germline, CDR1 is MRHNA, CDR2 SNTAGT. The CDR3 sequence is CASTSRLAGDENNEQFF. The CDR3, as DNA: TGTGCCAGCACTTCGCGGCTAGCGGGAGATGAGAACAATGAGCAGTTCTTC.

The table lists this clonotype with a few counts. The chain employs TRBV12-3 or TRBV12-4 and TRBJ2-5; D may be TRBD1 (6 bases). CDR3 length equals 13 residues. Trimming pared 8 bases from V and 5 bases from J, leaving 15 bases between. The DNA of the CDR3 is TGTGCCAGCTTGAGGACAGTCGACGAGACCCAGTACTTC. This encodes CASLRTVDETQYF.

This clonotype was picked up a small number of times. This chain connects TRBV5-1 to TRBJ1-1; D possibly corresponds to TRBD1 (5 bases). Trimming pared 1 base from V and 1 base from J, leaving 8 bases between. CDR1 is SGHRS and CDR2 is YFSETQ in the germline V gene. This CDR3 has 14 residues. This CDR3 reads CASSLWQGNTEAFF. DNA of the CDR3: TGCGCCAGCAGCTTGTGGCAGGGGAACACTGAAGCTTTCTTT.

This sequence joins TRBV10-2 and TRBJ2-4; the D gene could be TRBD1 or TRBD2 (5 bases each). TRBJ2-5 explains the end of the DNA better; the J call may be wrong. The CDR3 extends over 13 amino acids. CDR1 is WSHSY, CDR2 SAAADI, per germline. The CDR3 DNA follows: TGCGCCAGCAGGGACACTTGGGAGGAGACCCAGTACTTC. Translation: CASRDTWEETQYF.

The chain employs TRBV5-6 and TRBJ1-1; D unclear. Per germline, CDR1 SGHDT and CDR2 YYEEEE. The V and J ends lost 2 bases and 3 bases respectively, with 2 bases between them. The CDR3 totals 11 residues. The CDR3 DNA is TGTGCCAGCAGCTTATACACTGAAGCTTTCTTT. Translating gives CASSLYTEAFF.

This clonotype was seen more than once but under ten times. The rearrangement links TRBV7-9 to TRBJ2-1; D not certain. Germline V gives CDR1 SEHNR, CDR2 FQNEAQ (reference sequence). V was shortened by 5 bases and J by 0 bases, with 8 bases between the two germline ends. CDR3 length: 14 residues. The CDR3 is CASSPVGSYNEQFF. The CDR3 DNA reads TGTGCCAGCAGCCCAGTGGGCTCCTACAATGAGCAGTTCTTC. The full variable domain, with the rest looked up from reference TRBV7-9 and TRBJ2-1, is DTGVSQNPRHKITKRGQNVTFRCDPISEHNRLYWYRQTLGQGPEFLTYFQNEAQLEKSRLLSDRFSAERPKGSFSTLEIQRTEQGDSAMYLCASSPVGSYNEQFFGPGTRLTVL.